These 21 T cell receptor beta chains came from one sample sequenced in a study of cytomegalovirus exposure and HLA in healthy donors. It was with 60 Vbeta and 13 Jbeta primers that the PCR ran. The method was immunoSEQ multiplex PCR; TCRdb's version includes in-frame clones alone and lacks a portion of them. The sample lists 120,000 to 150,000 clones, around 66% occurring once. The sequencing sample was made of PBMCs. Receptors were obtained from a woman in her thirties in good health and CMV-seropositive.

This clone was seen only once. The rearrangement joins TRBV7-9 to TRBJ2-7, with a possible D match to TRBD2 (6 bases). The CDR3 runs to 12 residues. V gave up 3 bases and J gave up 6 bases, with 9 bases separating them. CDR1 is SEHNR and CDR2 is FQNEAQ in the germline V gene (reference sequence). The CDR3 sequence: CASSFWGGEQYF. The CDR3 nucleotides are TGTGCCAGCAGCTTTTGGGGAGGCGAGCAGTACTTC.

This clone turned up a few times. In DNA, the CDR3 is TGTGCCAGCAGTTTGGGACAGGGGGCGCTGGGAGAAGCTTTCTTT. Encoded protein: CASSLGQGALGEAFF. The chain joins TRBV27 to TRBJ1-1, with TRBD1 matching 12 bases. The V gene's germline CDR1 is MNHEY and CDR2 SMNVEV (reference sequence). This CDR3 comprises 15 residues. V lost 3 bases to trimming and J lost 8 bases; unmatched junction nucleotides: 7.

The CDR3 spells CSVAGDRGYSETQYF. The CDR3 DNA is TGCAGCGTTGCGGGAGACAGGGGATATTCGGAGACCCAGTACTTC. V and J are TRBV29-1 and TRBJ2-5; 8 nucleotides align to TRBD1. Germline V lookup: CDR1 SQVTM, CDR2 ANQGSEA. V trimming: 4 bases; J trimming: 5 bases; junction bases outside the gene matches: 12. The CDR3 has 15 residues.

The genes are TRBV2 and TRBJ1-2; weak D call: TRBD1 (5 bases). Germline V gene lookup returns CDR1 SNHLY and CDR2 FYNNEI. Between the trimmed V and J ends, which lost 5 bases and 4 bases, there was a span of 14 bases. The length of the CDR3 is 14 residues. DNA for the CDR3: TGTGCCAGCAGTCAGACAGCCCTCTCCTATGGCTACACCTTC. It is translated as CASSQTALSYGYTF.

V usage is TRBV10-3 and J usage is TRBJ2-5; D is perhaps TRBD2 (6 bases). This CDR3 contains 14 residues. CDR1 is ENHRY, CDR2 SYGVKD, per germline. Trimming cost V 3 bases and J 4 bases, with 12 bases left between them. CDR3 DNA: TGTGCCATCAGTGACGCCGGGACTCCAGAGACCCAGTACTTC. Its translation: CAISDAGTPETQYF.

This chain connects TRBV5-1 to TRBJ2-6, with TRBD2 matching over 10 bases. The trim removed 4 bases at V and 4 bases at J, leaving 17 bases unmatched. This CDR3 is 20 amino acids long. Germline V CDR1 and CDR2: SGHRS, YFSETQ. The CDR3 region is CASSLGQGSGRAFGANVLTF. In DNA form, the CDR3 reads TGCGCCAGCAGCCTAGGACAGGGAAGCGGGAGGGCCTTCGGGGCCAACGTCCTGACTTTC.

The chain combines TRBV5-4 with TRBJ2-5; TRBD2 matches 12 bases. V shed 4 bases and J 5 bases; nucleotides not matched to a gene: 9. This CDR3 has 16 residues. Germline assignment: CDR1 SGHNT and CDR2 YYREEE (reference sequence). CDR3 loop: CASSPASGRAGETQYF. The DNA of the CDR3 is TGTGCCAGCAGCCCGGCTAGCGGGAGGGCCGGGGAGACCCAGTACTTC. The complete variable domain, with remaining parts taken from reference TRBV5-4 and TRBJ2-5, reads ETGVTQSPTHLIKTRGQQVTLRCSSQSGHNTVSWYQQALGQGPQFIFQYYREEENGRGNFPPRFSGLQFPNYSSELNVNALELDDSALYLCASSPASGRAGETQYFGPGTRLLVL.

V usage is TRBV11-2 and J usage is TRBJ2-2; TRBD1 agrees at 7 bases. There are 17 residues in the CDR3. Germline V gives CDR1 SGHAT, CDR2 FQNNGV. Unmatched junction bases numbered 10, after V lost 5 bases and J lost 1 base. CDR3 in DNA: TGTGCCAGCAGCGTCGTTGAAGGGGGCGGGAACACCGGGGAGCTGTTTTTT. It translates to CASSVVEGGGNTGELFF.

This chain connects TRBV28 to TRBJ1-6; a weak D match, TRBD1 (6 bases). Germline CDR1 reads MDHEN; CDR2 reads SYDVKM. V was shortened by 8 bases and J by 9 bases, with 20 bases between the two germline ends. This CDR3 region has 15 residues. The CDR3 coding sequence is TGTGCCAGCCGCAGCCCAACAGGGTTGGGTTCACCCCTCCACTTT. Its translation is CASRSPTGLGSPLHF.

CDR3 in amino acids: CASSLVGGVHLSGNTIYF. CDR3 DNA: TGTGCCAGCAGCTTAGTGGGAGGGGTCCACCTCTCTGGAAACACCATATATTTT. The rearrangement uses TRBV7-9 and TRBJ1-3, with D perhaps matching TRBD1 (5 bases). Trimming took off 1 base at V and 0 bases at J, with 16 bases between the two ends. This CDR3 is 18 amino acids long. In germline, CDR1 is SEHNR, CDR2 FQNEAQ (reference sequence).

The rearrangement joins TRBV4-1 to TRBJ1-5; D is uncertain. Germline CDR1 is MGHRA and CDR2 is YSYEKL. Trimming stripped 4 bases from V and 3 bases from J, with 7 bases between. This CDR3 spans 13 amino acids. Here the CDR3 DNA reads TGCGCCAGCAGCCCCTCTAACAATCAGCCCCAGCATTTT. This codes for CASSPSNNQPQHF.

The chain recombines TRBV2 with TRBJ2-2; a possible D gene is TRBD2 (5 bases). Trimming took 7 bases from V and 0 from J, leaving 12 bases between them. CDR3 length: 15 residues. Germline assignment: CDR1 SNHLY and CDR2 FYNNEI. The CDR3 is CASILGRTNTGELFF. CDR3 nucleotides: TGTGCCAGCATCTTGGGGAGAACGAACACCGGGGAGCTGTTTTTT.

The chain has TRBV6-1 and TRBJ2-1, with a weak D call TRBD2 (5 bases). In germline, CDR1 is MNHNS, CDR2 SASEGT. This CDR3 comprises 13 residues. V lost 4 bases and J 4 bases, leaving 8 bases between the germline ends. The CDR3 region has the DNA TGTGCCAGCAGTGCCTGGGAGTACAATGAGCAGTTCTTC. This encodes CASSAWEYNEQFF.

The V gene is TRBV5-1, the J gene TRBJ1-1; tentatively, D is TRBD1 (6 bases). The ends were cut back, 4 bases at V and 7 bases at J, with 17 bases in the middle. The CDR3 spans 14 residues. Germline lookup yields CDR1 SGHRS and CDR2 YFSETQ. DNA of the CDR3: TGCGCCAGCAGCCCGTTCCAAAGGGGGAGTGAAGCTTTCTTT. The encoded protein is CASSPFQRGSEAFF.

The rearrangement joins TRBV7-3 to TRBJ1-4, with D maybe TRBD1 (6 bases). V shed 5 bases and J shed 3 bases, with 13 bases lying between them. This CDR3 region has 15 residues. CDR1 is SGHTA, CDR2 FQGTGA, per germline. CDR3 residues: CASSPTGTPNEKLFF. The CDR3 coding sequence is TGTGCCAGCAGCCCCACCGGGACACCTAATGAAAAACTGTTTTTT.

This clone was detected a few times. The V call is TRBV9, the J call TRBJ2-3; possible D gene TRBD2, 5 bases. Trimming took 3 bases from V and 8 from J, leaving 19 bases between them. Germline V CDR1 and CDR2: SGDLS, YYNGEE. The length of the CDR3 is 15 residues. The DNA for the CDR3 is TGTGCCAGCAGCGCTAGTGTCCCGGAAGAGGGTACGCAGTATTTT. Residues: CASSASVPEEGTQYF.

The rearrangement joins TRBV4-1 to TRBJ1-1; tentative D call: TRBD1 (5 bases). The CDR3 contains 17 residues. V was trimmed by 1 base and J by 0 bases, leaving 15 bases between them. Germline CDR1 and CDR2: MGHRA and YSYEKL. The CDR3 reads CASSQGRRGRMNTEAFF. The CDR3 region has the DNA TGCGCCAGCAGCCAAGGAAGGAGGGGACGGATGAACACTGAAGCTTTCTTT.

With regard to this clone: The sample contains more than one DNA sequence encoding this CDR3. The J gene is TRBJ1-3, the V gene TRBV9; D may be TRBD1 (5 bases). Trimming removed 0 bases at V and 0 bases at J, with 7 bases between. Germline lookup yields CDR1 SGDLS and CDR2 YYNGEE. This CDR3 has 15 amino acids. CDR3 sequence reads: CASSVARGSGNTIYF. The CDR3 coding sequence is TGTGCCAGCAGCGTAGCTAGGGGCTCTGGAAACACCATATATTTT.

The V call is TRBV13, the J call TRBJ2-3; D might be TRBD2 (5 bases). Germline V gene lookup returns CDR1 PRHDT and CDR2 FYEKMQ (reference sequence). This CDR3 region has 13 residues. V lost 5 bases and J lost 4, with 10 bases in between. The chain's CDR3 is CASSRMRADTQYF. CDR3 nucleotide sequence: TGTGCCAGCAGCCGAATGAGGGCAGATACGCAGTATTTT.

This clone has a handful of counts. The gene calls are TRBV2 and TRBJ2-4; possible D gene TRBD1, 6 bases. The V gene's germline CDR1 is SNHLY and CDR2 FYNNEI. This CDR3 is 16 amino acids long. V was clipped by 6 bases and J by 3 bases, with 18 bases between them. The CDR3 nucleotides read TGTGCCAGCAGGAAGGTCAGGGGCTGGGGCAAAAACATTCAGTACTTC. It specifies CASRKVRGWGKNIQYF.

The chain carries TRBV1 and TRBJ2-1; TRBD2 is taken as the D call from the table, unchecked against the DNA. TRBV1 is a pseudogene locus. The CDR3 runs to 21 residues. This CDR3 is CTSSQGRSQLAGDRSSNEQFF. CDR3 coding DNA: TGCACCAGCAGCCAAGGTAGATCCCAACTAGCGGGAGATCGAAGCTCTAATGAGCAGTTCTTC.